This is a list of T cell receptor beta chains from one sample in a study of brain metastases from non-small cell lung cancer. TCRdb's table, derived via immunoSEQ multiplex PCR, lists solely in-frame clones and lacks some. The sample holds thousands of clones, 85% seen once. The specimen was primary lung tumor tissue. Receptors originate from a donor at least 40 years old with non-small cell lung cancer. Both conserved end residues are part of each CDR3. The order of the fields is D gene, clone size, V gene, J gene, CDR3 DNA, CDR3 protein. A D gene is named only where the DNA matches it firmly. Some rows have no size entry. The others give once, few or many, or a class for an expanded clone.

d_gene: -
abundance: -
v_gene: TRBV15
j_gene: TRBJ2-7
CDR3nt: TGTGCCACCAGCAGAGAACGAGGGGGATCGTTTTACGAGCAGTACTTC
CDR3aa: CATSRERGGSFYEQYF

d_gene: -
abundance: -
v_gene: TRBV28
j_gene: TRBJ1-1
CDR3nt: TGTGCCAGCAGTTTAGGGATCGGGGGGAACACTGAAGCTTTCTTT
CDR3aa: CASSLGIGGNTEAFF

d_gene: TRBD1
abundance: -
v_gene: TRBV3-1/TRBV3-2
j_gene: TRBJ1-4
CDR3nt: TGTGCCAGCAGTACAACGGAAACGGGACAGGGATCTGAAAAACTGTTTTTT
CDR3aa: CASSTTETGQGSEKLFF

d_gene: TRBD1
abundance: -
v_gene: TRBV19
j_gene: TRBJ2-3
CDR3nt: TGTGCCAGCAGTCAAGCACAGGGGGGATTTAGCACAGATACGCAGTATTTT
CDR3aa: CASSQAQGGFSTDTQYF

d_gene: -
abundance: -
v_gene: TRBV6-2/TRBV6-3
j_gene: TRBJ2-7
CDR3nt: TGTGCCAGCAGTTTACTCAGGGTGTGGGACGAGCAGTACTTC
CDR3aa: CASSLLRVWDEQYF

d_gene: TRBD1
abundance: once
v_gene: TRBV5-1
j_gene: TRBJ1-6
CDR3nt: TGCGCCAGCAGCTTGGGGGACAGGGATTCACTCCTCCACTTT
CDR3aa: CASSLGDRDSLLHF

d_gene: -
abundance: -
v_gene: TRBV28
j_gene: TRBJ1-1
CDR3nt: TGTGCCAGCACCGGGGGACAAATGAACACTGAAGCTTTCTTT
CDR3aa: CASTGGQMNTEAFF

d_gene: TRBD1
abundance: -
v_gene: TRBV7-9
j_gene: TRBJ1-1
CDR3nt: TGTGCCAGCAGCTCCCTCTTTACCGGGACAGTGAACACTGAAGCTTTCTTT
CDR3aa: CASSSLFTGTVNTEAFF

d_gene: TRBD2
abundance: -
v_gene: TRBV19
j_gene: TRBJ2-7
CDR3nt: TGTGCCAGTAGCATCCGGGAGGGCTACGAGCAGTACTTC
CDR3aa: CASSIREGYEQYF

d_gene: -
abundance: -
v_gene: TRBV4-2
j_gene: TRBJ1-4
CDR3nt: TGTGCCAGCAGCCAAAGGAGGACTAATGAAAAACTGTTTTTT
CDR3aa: CASSQRRTNEKLFF

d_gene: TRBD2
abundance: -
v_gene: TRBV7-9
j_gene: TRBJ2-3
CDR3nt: TGTGCCAGCAGCTTGGGCGGGGGAATCACAGATACGCAGTATTTT
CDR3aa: CASSLGGGITDTQYF

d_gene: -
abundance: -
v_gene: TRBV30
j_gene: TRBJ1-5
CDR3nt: TGTGCCTGGAGCAGGGATAGCAATCAGCCCCAGCATTTT
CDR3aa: CAWSRDSNQPQHF

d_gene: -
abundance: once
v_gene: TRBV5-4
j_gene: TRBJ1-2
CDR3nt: TGTGCCAGCAGCTTGTCCCGTCGATCCGCTGGCTACACCTTC
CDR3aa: CASSLSRRSAGYTF

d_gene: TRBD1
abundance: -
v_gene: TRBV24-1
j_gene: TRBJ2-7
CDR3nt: TGTGCCACCAGTGCCCCCGGGACAGGGGGATACGAGCAGTACTTC
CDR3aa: CATSAPGTGGYEQYF

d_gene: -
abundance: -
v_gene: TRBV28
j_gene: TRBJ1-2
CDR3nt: TGTGCCAGCAGTTTATATTGGGCGTTAGTGGACGGAGAATATGGCTACACCTTC
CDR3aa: CASSLYWALVDGEYGYTF

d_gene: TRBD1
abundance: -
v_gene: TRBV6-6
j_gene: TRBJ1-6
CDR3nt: TGTGCCAGCAGTCGTTCCCGGGACAGGGCGTATAATTCACCCCTCCACTTT
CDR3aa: CASSRSRDRAYNSPLHF

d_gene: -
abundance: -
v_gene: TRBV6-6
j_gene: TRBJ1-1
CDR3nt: TGTGCCAGCAGAAACACAGGGAAGGACACTGAAGCTTTCTTT
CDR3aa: CASRNTGKDTEAFF

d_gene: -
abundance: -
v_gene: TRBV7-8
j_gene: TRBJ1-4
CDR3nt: TGTGCCAGCAGCCCAAATGAAAAACTGTTTTTT
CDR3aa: CASSPNEKLFF

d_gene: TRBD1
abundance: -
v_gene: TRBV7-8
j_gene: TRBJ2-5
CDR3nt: TGTGCCAGCAGCTTTGACAGGGGGCAAGAGACCCAGTACTTC
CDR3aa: CASSFDRGQETQYF

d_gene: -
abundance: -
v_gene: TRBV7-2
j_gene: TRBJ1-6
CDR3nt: TGTGCCAGCAGGGAGAGACACGAAAGTTCACCCCTCCACTTT
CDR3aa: CASRERHESSPLHF

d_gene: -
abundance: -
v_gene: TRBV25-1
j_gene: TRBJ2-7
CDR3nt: TGTGCCAGCAGTCCCCTAGAGACAGCGGCTCGAGAGCAGTACTTC
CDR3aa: CASSPLETAAREQYF

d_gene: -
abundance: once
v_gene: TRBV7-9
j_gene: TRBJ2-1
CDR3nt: TGTGCCAGCAGCTTATTGGAGGTCAGCTCCTACAATGAGCAGTTCTTC
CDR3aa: CASSLLEVSSYNEQFF